This T cell receptor beta chain emerged from a study of shared clonotypes between healthy human individuals. The CDR3 runs to 16 residues. Germline CDR1 SGHTA, CDR2 FQGNSA. J was trimmed by 5 bases and V by 2 bases; bases with no gene match: 6. The data were produced by immunoSEQ multiplex PCR, yet TCRdb's version contains in-frame clones alone and is incomplete. In the table there are roughly 220,000 clones, 50% to 80% of which are singletons. This clonotype was sampled from a young man in good health. Input material: memory CD4+ T cells sorted from blood. Stated subset: CD45RA-negative fraction. The V and J genes are TRBV7-2 and TRBJ2-2, with 9 positions matching TRBD2. This CDR3 reads CASSLFSGSPTGELFF. CDR3 sequence (DNA): TGTGCCAGCAGCTTATTTAGCGGGAGCCCGACCGGGGAGCTGTTTTTT. The full variable domain, rest sourced from reference TRBV7-2 and TRBJ2-2, is GAGVSQSPSNKVTEKGKDVELRCDPISGHTALYWYRQSLGQGLEFLIYFQGNSAPDKSGLPSDRFSAERTGGSVSTLTIQRTQQEDSAVYLCASSLFSGSPTGELFFGEGSRLTVL.